The 20 T cell receptor beta chains reported below all come from one sample, sequenced in a study of shared T cell receptors in the human thymus. Clones were sequenced by immunoSEQ multiplex PCR, and TCRdb holds only the in-frame ones, with some missing. Among approximately 730,000 clones, approximately 85% were seen once, and the ten largest hold about 0.011%. These sequences were also reported in another study, on human thymus T cells.

The specimen was thymocytes. These receptors originate from a girl in the first two years of life with a congenital heart defect.

This chain joins TRBV5-8 and TRBJ2-2; 16 bases match TRBD2. Germline CDR1 and CDR2: SGHTS and YDEGEE. CDR3 length: 18 amino acids. V trimming: 4 bases; J trimming: 5 bases; junction bases outside the gene matches: 8. The CDR3 spells CASSLGLAGGRRTGELFF. The CDR3 DNA sequence: TGTGCCAGCAGCCTGGGACTAGCGGGGGGGAGGCGAACCGGGGAGCTGTTTTTT.

The chain has TRBV6-1 and TRBJ1-3, with D possibly matching TRBD1 (5 bases). The CDR3 length is 15 residues. Germline CDR1 is MNHNS and CDR2 is SASEGT. Trimming took off 8 bases at V and 0 bases at J, with 14 bases between the two ends. CDR3 residues: CASAGGGYSGNTIYF. The CDR3 region has the DNA TGTGCCAGCGCTGGTGGGGGGTACTCTGGAAACACCATATATTTT.

The chain couples TRBV5-6 to TRBJ1-5; D call uncertain. The CDR3 extends over 14 amino acids. The germline V gene has CDR1 SGHDT and CDR2 YYEEEE. V dropped 1 base and J dropped 2 bases, with 7 bases sitting between them. The CDR3 DNA reads TGTGCCAGCAGCTTGAGAAGAGGCAATCAGCCCCAGCATTTT. This codes for CASSLRRGNQPQHF.

Only one count was recorded for this clone. The J gene is TRBJ1-4, the V gene TRBV2; 9 nucleotides match TRBD1. The CDR3 is 16 amino acids. Germline CDR1 and CDR2: SNHLY and FYNNEI. The V and J ends lost 4 bases and 8 bases, in that order; junction bases with no gene match: 11. The CDR3 nucleotides are TGTGCCAGCAGTGGGACAGGGGCGTTAGTTAGGGAAAAACTGTTTTTT. Amino acid sequence: CASSGTGALVREKLFF.

This chain uses TRBV7-8 with TRBJ2-7; tentative D call: TRBD1 (6 bases). The length of the CDR3 is 13 residues. The germline V gene has CDR1 SGHVS and CDR2 FQNEAQ. The germline V and J ends were trimmed by 5 bases and 2 bases, with 10 bases remaining between them. The CDR3 sequence: CASSAGQTYEQYF. The CDR3 DNA follows: TGTGCCAGCAGCGCCGGACAGACCTACGAGCAGTACTTC.

The V gene is TRBV15, the J gene TRBJ1-4, with TRBD1 matching 9 bases. There are 13 residues in the CDR3. The junction had 2 bases not matched to a gene; V was cut back by 5 bases and J by 7 bases. Germline CDR1 reads LNHNV; CDR2 reads YYDKDF (reference sequence). CDR3 sequence: CATSGDRAEKLFF. CDR3 DNA: TGTGCCACCAGCGGGGACAGGGCTGAAAAACTGTTTTTT. The variable domain in full, with the rest retrieved from reference TRBV15 and TRBJ1-4, is DAMVIQNPRYQVTQFGKPVTLSCSQTLNHNVMYWYQQKSSQAPKLLFHYYDKDFNNEADTPDNFQSRRPNTSFCFLDIRSPGLGDTAMYLCATSGDRAEKLFFGSGTQLSVL.

This clone was seen only a few times. This chain connects TRBV5-5 to TRBJ2-6, with D unresolved. The CDR3 is made up of 17 amino acids. V lost 4 bases and J 0 bases, leaving 14 bases between the germline ends. Germline CDR1 reads SGHKS; CDR2 reads YYEKEE (reference sequence). This CDR3 reads CASSGTTVVSGANVLTF. For the CDR3, the DNA is TGTGCCAGCAGCGGAACAACAGTAGTCTCTGGGGCCAACGTCCTGACTTTC.

This clone was seen once. J is TRBJ1-1 and V is TRBV6-1; no clear D. The germline V gene has CDR1 MNHNS and CDR2 SASEGT. The CDR3 consists of 13 residues. V was pared by 6 bases and J by 0 bases, with 8 bases between. The CDR3 here is CASSLRVNTEAFF. As DNA, the CDR3 is TGTGCCAGCAGCCTCCGGGTGAACACTGAAGCTTTCTTT.

The chain couples TRBV11-2 to TRBJ1-2; 9 bases are shared with TRBD1. With 3 bases clipped from V and 3 bases from J, the junction kept 5 bases outside the gene matches. The germline V gene has CDR1 SGHAT and CDR2 FQNNGV. This CDR3 has 15 residues. For the CDR3, the DNA is TGTGCCAGCAGCTTTTTGGGACAGGGATACTATGGCTACACCTTC. Translated: CASSFLGQGYYGYTF.

The chain carries TRBV19 and TRBJ1-4; D uncertain. There are 15 residues in the CDR3. V was pared by 7 bases and J by 7 bases, with 19 bases between. The germline V gene has CDR1 LNHDA and CDR2 SQIVND (reference sequence). The CDR3 coding sequence is TGTGCCAGTATGGAAGGAGAGGAAGTGTGTGAAAAACTGTTTTTT. Protein sequence: CASMEGEEVCEKLFF.

The V gene is TRBV5-1, the J gene TRBJ2-2; 9 bases map to TRBD2. V was pared by 4 bases and J by 5 bases, with 12 bases of the junction left unmatched. CDR1 SGHRS and CDR2 YFSETQ come from the germline V gene. The CDR3 extends over 17 amino acids. DNA for the CDR3: TGCGCCAGCAGCCCCCTAGCGGGGCCCTTCCAGACCGGGGAGCTGTTTTTT. It specifies CASSPLAGPFQTGELFF.

This sequence joins TRBV5-1 and TRBJ2-2, with 12 nucleotides matching TRBD1. Germline V CDR1 and CDR2: SGHRS, YFSETQ. V trimming: 3 bases; J trimming: 6 bases; junction bases outside the gene matches: 6. The CDR3 is 16 residues long. The CDR3 sequence is CASSSGRDRGPGELFF. CDR3 coding DNA: TGCGCCAGCAGCTCGGGCCGGGACAGGGGGCCCGGGGAGCTGTTTTTT.

The chain is built from TRBV19 and TRBJ1-3; a weak D match, TRBD1 (6 bases). Germline V lookup: CDR1 LNHDA, CDR2 SQIVND (reference sequence). V lost 3 bases and J lost 1, with 25 bases in between. The CDR3 is made up of 20 amino acids. The CDR3 is CASSILPTKEQGHSGNTIYF. The DNA for the CDR3 is TGTGCCAGTAGTATTCTCCCAACAAAAGAACAGGGACATTCTGGAAACACCATATATTTT.

The V gene is TRBV6-5, the J gene TRBJ2-7, with unresolved D. Germline V gene lookup returns CDR1 MNHEY and CDR2 SVGAGI. The CDR3 has 13 residues. Trimming pared 5 bases from V and 3 bases from J, leaving 11 bases between. The CDR3 DNA follows: TGTGCCAGCAGTGAAGCGTTCCGCTACGAGCAGTACTTC. This translates into CASSEAFRYEQYF.

This clone was seen a few times. Other DNA sequences of this sample code for an identical CDR3. V gene TRBV4-1 combines with J gene TRBJ1-2; no definite D call. The V and J ends lost 0 bases and 4 bases respectively, with 3 bases between them. Germline CDR1 is MGHRA and CDR2 is YSYEKL. This CDR3 has 12 amino acids. The CDR3 sequence: CASSQDSYGYTF. As DNA, the CDR3 is TGCGCCAGCAGCCAAGACAGCTATGGCTACACCTTC.

The chain recombines TRBV5-4 with TRBJ1-6, with a tentative D call TRBD1 (6 bases). The germline CDR1 and CDR2 sequences are SGHNT and YYREEE (reference sequence). Trimming took off 4 bases at V and 3 bases at J, with 23 bases between the two ends. The length of the CDR3 is 19 residues. In DNA form, the CDR3 reads TGTGCCAGCAGCACCTCTGTCAAGATACAGGGATACTATAATTCACCCCTCCACTTT. It encodes CASSTSVKIQGYYNSPLHF. Filled out from reference TRBV5-4 and TRBJ1-6, the complete variable domain reads ETGVTQSPTHLIKTRGQQVTLRCSSQSGHNTVSWYQQALGQGPQFIFQYYREEENGRGNFPPRFSGLQFPNYSSELNVNALELDDSALYLCASSTSVKIQGYYNSPLHFGNGTRLTVT.

The chain combines TRBV9 with TRBJ2-2; 7 nucleotides agree with TRBD1. The germline V gene encodes CDR1 SGDLS and CDR2 YYNGEE. The CDR3 is 15 residues long. The V gene end was trimmed by 5 bases and the J gene end by 4 bases; junction bases not matched to a gene: 8. CDR3 loop: CASSGTDEITGELFF. CDR3 in DNA: TGTGCCAGCAGTGGGACAGACGAGATCACCGGGGAGCTGTTTTTT.

The chain combines TRBV7-8 with TRBJ2-7, with D tentatively TRBD1 (6 bases). CDR1 is SGHVS and CDR2 is FQNEAQ in the germline V gene. The CDR3 covers 19 residues. Deletions cut 2 bases from V and 0 bases from J, with 23 bases between. CDR3 region: CASSLPKLDRTSRSYEQYF. In nucleotides, the CDR3 is TGTGCCAGCAGCTTACCCAAACTCGACAGGACATCTCGCTCCTACGAGCAGTACTTC.

The J gene is TRBJ1-2, the V gene TRBV7-8, with 9 bases lining up with TRBD1. V was clipped by 5 bases and J by 7 bases; unmatched bases: 8. Germline values: CDR1 SGHVS, CDR2 FQNEAQ. CDR3 length equals 14 residues. The CDR3 here is CASSPDRGTGGYTF. CDR3 nucleotides: TGTGCCAGCAGCCCTGACAGGGGGACAGGTGGCTACACCTTC.

There are a few counts of this clone. The chain joins TRBV4-3 to TRBJ1-2, with 7 bases identical to TRBD1. This CDR3 is built from 17 residues. V trimming: 0 bases; J trimming: 1 base; junction bases outside the gene matches: 8. Germline V CDR1 and CDR2: LGHNA, YSLEER. CDR3 DNA: TGCGCCAGCAGCCAAGATGGGACAGATGCCCTTAACTATGGCTACACCTTC. Translation: CASSQDGTDALNYGYTF.